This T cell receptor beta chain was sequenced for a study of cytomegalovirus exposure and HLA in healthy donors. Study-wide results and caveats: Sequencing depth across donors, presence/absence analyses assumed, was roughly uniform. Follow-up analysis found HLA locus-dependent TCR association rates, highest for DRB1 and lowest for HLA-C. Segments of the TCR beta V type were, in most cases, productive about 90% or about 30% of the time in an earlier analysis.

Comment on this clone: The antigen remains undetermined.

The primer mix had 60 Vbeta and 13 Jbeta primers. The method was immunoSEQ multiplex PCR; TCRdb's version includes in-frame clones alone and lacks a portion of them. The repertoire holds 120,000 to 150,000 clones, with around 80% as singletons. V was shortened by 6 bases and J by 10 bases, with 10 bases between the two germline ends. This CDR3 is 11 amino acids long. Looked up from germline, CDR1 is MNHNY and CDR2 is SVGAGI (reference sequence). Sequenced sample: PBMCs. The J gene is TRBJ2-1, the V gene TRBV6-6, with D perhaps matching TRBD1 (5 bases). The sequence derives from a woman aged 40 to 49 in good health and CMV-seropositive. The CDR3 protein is CASRPTVEQFF. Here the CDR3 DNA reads TGTGCCAGCAGGCCGACAGTGGAGCAGTTCTTC.